This TCR beta chain came from a study of blood T cell repertoires in COVID-19. Study summary: From T cells, B-cell-depleted T cells, or PBMCs came the material, which was cDNA or gDNA.

Trimming cost V 2 bases and J 0 bases, with 10 bases left between them. The CDR3 has 15 residues. CDR1 is SGDLS, CDR2 YYNGEE, per germline. Only in-frame clones appear in the TCRdb table, and some are missing; sequencing was by immunoSEQ multiplex PCR. The sample records about 200,000 clones, roughly 90% being singletons. Participants were aged about 18 to 89 years from roughly 26 US areas. Cohort allocation depended upon clinical history that participants reported. The sample was PBMCs or T cells enriched from blood (not recorded which). The chain carries TRBV9 and TRBJ2-3, with a weak D call TRBD2 (6 bases). The receptor comes from a woman aged 25 to 39 with acute COVID-19. CDR3 region: CASSVSGTSTDTQYF. The CDR3 DNA reads TGTGCCAGCAGCGTCTCCGGGACTAGCACAGATACGCAGTATTTT.